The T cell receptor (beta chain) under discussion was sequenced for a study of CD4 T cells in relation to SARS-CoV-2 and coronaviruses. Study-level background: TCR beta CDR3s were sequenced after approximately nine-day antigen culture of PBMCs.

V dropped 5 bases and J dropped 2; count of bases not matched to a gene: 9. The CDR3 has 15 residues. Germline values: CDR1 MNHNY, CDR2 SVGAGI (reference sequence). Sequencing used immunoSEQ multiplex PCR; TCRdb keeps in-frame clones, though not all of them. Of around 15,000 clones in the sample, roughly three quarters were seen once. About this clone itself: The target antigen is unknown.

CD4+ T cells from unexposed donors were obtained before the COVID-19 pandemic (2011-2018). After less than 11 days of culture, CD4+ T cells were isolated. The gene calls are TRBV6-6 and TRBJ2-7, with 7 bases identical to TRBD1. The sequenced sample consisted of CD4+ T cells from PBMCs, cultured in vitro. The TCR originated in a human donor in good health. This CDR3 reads CASSRPTGTAYEQYF. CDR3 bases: TGTGCCAGCAGTCGCCCGACCGGGACAGCCTACGAGCAGTACTTC.